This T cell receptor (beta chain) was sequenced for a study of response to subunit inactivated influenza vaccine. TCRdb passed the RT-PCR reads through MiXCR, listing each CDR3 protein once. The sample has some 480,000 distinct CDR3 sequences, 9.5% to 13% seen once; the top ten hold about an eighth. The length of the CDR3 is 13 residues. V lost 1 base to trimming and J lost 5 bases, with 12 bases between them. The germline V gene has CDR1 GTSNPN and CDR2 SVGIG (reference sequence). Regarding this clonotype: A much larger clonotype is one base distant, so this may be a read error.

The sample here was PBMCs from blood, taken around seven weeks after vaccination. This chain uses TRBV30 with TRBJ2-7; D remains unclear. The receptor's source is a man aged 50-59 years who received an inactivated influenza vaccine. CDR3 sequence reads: CAWSDKLAHEQYF. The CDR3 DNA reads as TGTGCCTGGAGTGATAAACTGGCCCACGAGCAGTACTTC.